These 32 T cell receptor beta chains share one sample of origin, sequenced in a study of blood T cells in healthy people across ages. A second PCR, run for about 6 to 12 cycles, used a sample-barcoded 5' primer plus a J-beta primer mix. TCRdb redid the calling of the 5' RACE reads with MiXCR, one entry per CDR3 protein. The sample records 1.5 million to 2 million distinct CDR3 sequences, roughly 50% being singletons. Sequences were obtained from blood. The receptors come from a woman between 40 and 55 years old in good health.

The CDR3: CASISTGAGANVLTF. CDR3 in DNA: TGTGCCAGCATCTCGACAGGGGCTGGGGCCAACGTCCTGACTTTC. V gene TRBV27 combines with J gene TRBJ2-6; the match to TRBD1 covers 8 bases. The V gene's germline CDR1 is MNHEY and CDR2 SMNVEV (reference sequence). J was trimmed by 2 bases and V by 7 bases; bases with no gene match: 4. This CDR3 spans 15 amino acids.

The sample holds a few counts of this clonotype. The rearrangement uses TRBV6-2 or TRBV6-3 and TRBJ2-1; D ambiguous. The CDR3 covers 13 residues. CDR1 and CDR2 from the germline V gene are MNHEY and SVGEGT. V was shortened by 5 bases and J by 7 bases, with 12 bases between the two germline ends. The CDR3 spells CASSPTPGNEQFF. The CDR3 region has the DNA TGTGCCAGCAGTCCCACCCCAGGTAATGAGCAGTTCTTC.

The chain joins TRBV10-3 to TRBJ2-3, with 10 nucleotides matching TRBD1. Trimming cost V 3 bases and J 2 bases; bases outside gene matches: 8. The length of the CDR3 is 17 residues. Germline values: CDR1 ENHRY, CDR2 SYGVKD. CDR3 region: CAISDTGQGGYTDTQYF. For the CDR3, the DNA is TGTGCCATCAGTGATACAGGACAGGGGGGTTACACAGATACGCAGTATTTT.

The chain is built from TRBV15 and TRBJ2-5, with D perhaps TRBD2 (7 bases). V dropped 6 bases and J dropped 2 bases, with 13 bases sitting between them. Germline V lookup: CDR1 LNHNV, CDR2 YYDKDF (reference sequence). The length of the CDR3 is 14 residues. The CDR3 DNA is TGTGCCACCAGTTCGGGGGGCAGGCAAGAGACCCAGTACTTC. It encodes CATSSGGRQETQYF. Drawing the rest from reference TRBV15 and TRBJ2-5, the complete variable domain is DAMVIQNPRYQVTQFGKPVTLSCSQTLNHNVMYWYQQKSSQAPKLLFHYYDKDFNNEADTPDNFQSRRPNTSFCFLDIRSPGLGDTAMYLCATSSGGRQETQYFGPGTRLLVL.

The J gene is TRBJ2-5, the V gene TRBV6-6; no clear D. Germline CDR1 reads MNHNY; CDR2 reads SVGAGI (reference sequence). This CDR3 is built from 10 residues. The germline V and J ends were trimmed by 8 bases and 5 bases, with 6 bases remaining between them. The CDR3, as DNA: TGTGCCAGCGGACCCGAGACCCAGTACTTC. Translation: CASGPETQYF.

This clonotype was observed a handful of times. J is TRBJ2-3 and V is TRBV2, with 8 bases that match TRBD2. V gave up 3 bases and J gave up 1 base; unmatched junction bases: 3. Per the germline V gene, CDR1 is SNHLY and CDR2 is FYNNEI. The CDR3 totals 15 residues. CDR3 coding DNA: TGTGCCAGCAGTGAGATACTAGCGGGCACAGATACGCAGTATTTT. Amino acids: CASSEILAGTDTQYF. Full variable domain (rest looked up from reference TRBV2 and TRBJ2-3): EPEVTQTPSHQVTQMGQEVILRCVPISNHLYFYWYRQILGQKVEFLVSFYNNEISEKSEIFDDQFSVERPDGSNFTLKIRSTKLEDSAMYFCASSEILAGTDTQYFGPGTRLTVL.

Notes on this clonotype: This may be a read error: a much more frequent sequence differs by one nucleotide. The CDR3 DNA reads as TGTGCCAGCAGCTTTCAACTAGCGGAGCGTGAGCAGTACTTC. It encodes CASSFQLAEREQYF. The chain carries TRBV7-9 and TRBJ2-5; 8 bases match TRBD2. The CDR3 runs 14 residues. The V segment lost 3 bases and the J segment 11 bases; nucleotides outside the gene matches: 11. Germline CDR1 reads SEHNR; CDR2 reads FQNEAQ (reference sequence).

The J gene is TRBJ2-1, the V gene TRBV4-3, with D hard to call. The germline CDR1 and CDR2 sequences are LGHNA and YSLEER. V gave up 1 base and J gave up 0 bases, with 10 bases separating them. This CDR3 has 16 amino acids. CDR3: CASSQVGVSSYNEQFF. The DNA of the CDR3 is TGCGCCAGCAGCCAAGTCGGCGTCTCCTCCTACAATGAGCAGTTCTTC.

This clonotype occurred a few times. The rearrangement joins TRBV6-2 or TRBV6-3 to TRBJ2-3; the D gene is possibly TRBD2 (5 bases). The CDR3 spans 14 residues. V was cut by 5 bases and J by 6 bases, with 15 bases left in between. CDR1 and CDR2 from the germline V gene are MNHEY and SVGEGT. This CDR3 is CASSNPGLPDTQYF. In DNA form, the CDR3 reads TGTGCCAGCAGTAACCCAGGACTCCCGGATACGCAGTATTTT.

This chain connects TRBV15 to TRBJ1-4, with D perhaps matching TRBD1 (5 bases). The CDR3 loop spans 15 amino acids. V lost 0 bases, J lost 5 bases, and 10 bases lay in between. The germline V gene encodes CDR1 LNHNV and CDR2 YYDKDF (reference sequence). The CDR3 here is CATSREGGANEKLFF. In DNA, the CDR3 is TGTGCCACCAGCAGAGAAGGCGGGGCGAATGAAAAACTGTTTTTT.

This clonotype has a handful of counts. The chain joins TRBV7-2 to TRBJ2-1; D unclear. The CDR3 is made up of 19 amino acids. CDR1 is SGHTA and CDR2 is FQGNSA in the germline V gene. Trimming pared 5 bases from V and 2 bases from J, leaving 25 bases between. Here the CDR3 DNA reads TGTGCCAGCAGCCCCCCGCTGGCGGTGAGACCTTCAACCTACAATGAGCAGTTCTTC. It specifies CASSPPLAVRPSTYNEQFF.

There are a few counts of this clonotype. V usage is TRBV20-1 and J usage is TRBJ2-7; D call uncertain. The V gene's germline CDR1 is DFQATT and CDR2 SNEGSKA (reference sequence). This CDR3 spans 13 amino acids. The V gene lost 6 bases and the J gene lost 0 bases, with 12 bases spanning the gap. The CDR3 bases are TGCAGTGCCAGGAAAAGGCTCTCCTACGAGCAGTACTTC. This gives the protein CSARKRLSYEQYF.

With respect to this clonotype: Relative to the germline gene, one junction end is altered; a read error may explain this. This chain connects TRBV7-9 to TRBJ2-1; 7 positions agree with TRBD2. In germline, CDR1 is SEHNR, CDR2 FQNEAQ (reference sequence). The CDR3 is made up of 14 amino acids. CDR3 amino acids: CATGLVGSCNEQFF. The CDR3, as DNA: TGTGCCACCGGACTAGTCGGGTCCTGCAATGAGCAGTTCTTC.

This clonotype was detected only a few times. The gene calls are TRBV20-1 and TRBJ2-3; 12 nucleotides agree with TRBD2. V lost 0 bases and J lost 3; bases outside the gene matches: 4. Germline CDR1 and CDR2: DFQATT and SNEGSKA (reference sequence). There are 16 residues in the CDR3. CDR3 amino acids: CSARDLTSGGTDTQYF. Written as DNA, the CDR3 is TGCAGTGCTAGAGATCTTACTAGCGGGGGGACAGATACGCAGTATTTT.

The chain employs TRBV4-3 and TRBJ1-5, with D unresolved. CDR3 length: 15 residues. Germline V CDR1 and CDR2: LGHNA, YSLEER. V lost 0 bases and J 6 bases, leaving 12 bases between the germline ends. CDR3 DNA sequence: TGCGCCAGCAGCCAAGAGGTCGGGGTTAGTCAGCCCCAGCATTTT. Encoded protein: CASSQEVGVSQPQHF.

As to this clonotype: Relative to the germline gene, one junction end is altered; a read error may explain this. This chain links TRBV7-7 with TRBJ2-5, with 8 bases lining up with TRBD2. The CDR3 runs 18 residues. The germline V gene has CDR1 SSHAT and CDR2 FNYEAQ (reference sequence). Here the CDR3 DNA reads TGTGCTAGCAGCTTAGCGCCGTTGACTCGGGGGGGCCGAGAGACCCAGTACTTC. It specifies CASSLAPLTRGGRETQYF.

Worth noting for this clonotype: One end of the junction does not line up with germline, which may come from a read error. The rearrangement links TRBV9 to TRBJ1-2; the D gene is possibly TRBD1 (5 bases). The CDR3 is 15 residues long. The germline V gene encodes CDR1 SGDLS and CDR2 YYNGEE. The CDR3 nucleotides read TGTGCCGGCAGCCCAACCCCGACAGCTAACTATGGCTACACCTTC. This codes for CAGSPTPTANYGYTF.

In this sample, this clonotype turned up a few times. The chain links TRBV6-6 to TRBJ2-5; 8 bases align to TRBD1. Germline V gene lookup returns CDR1 MNHNY and CDR2 SVGAGI (reference sequence). With V trimmed by 2 bases and J by 2 bases, 10 bases remained unmatched. The CDR3 loop spans 17 amino acids. CDR3 DNA sequence: TGTGCCAGCAGTTACGGACAGGGTCGGAGCGGGCAAGAGACCCAGTACTTC. It codes for CASSYGQGRSGQETQYF.

This clonotype was seen just once. V usage is TRBV11-2 and J usage is TRBJ2-1; possibly TRBD2 for D (6 bases). The CDR3 is 15 amino acids. V was clipped by 5 bases and J by 3 bases, with 14 bases between them. Germline assignment: CDR1 SGHAT and CDR2 FQNNGV. The CDR3 protein is CASSPGGINYNEQFF. The DNA for the CDR3 is TGTGCCAGCAGCCCCGGGGGTATAAACTACAATGAGCAGTTCTTC.

This clonotype was detected a few times. This rearrangement joins TRBV12-3 or TRBV12-4 to TRBJ2-3; D might be TRBD2 (6 bases). The germline V and J ends were trimmed by 5 bases and 0 bases, with 15 bases remaining between them. CDR3 length: 16 residues. CDR3 DNA: TGTGCCAGCAGTCTCCGGGGGAGACCTAGCACAGATACGCAGTATTTT. Amino acid sequence: CASSLRGRPSTDTQYF.

This chain links TRBV20-1 with TRBJ2-1; the D call may be TRBD1 or TRBD2 (5 bases each). CDR3 length equals 13 residues. The V gene's germline CDR1 is DFQATT and CDR2 SNEGSKA (reference sequence). V was cut by 6 bases and J by 10 bases, with 19 bases left in between. CDR3 residues: CSAPGPPAWEQFF. CDR3 coding DNA: TGCAGTGCCCCGGGGCCCCCTGCGTGGGAGCAGTTCTTC.

This clonotype was picked up a small number of times. The chain carries TRBV20-1 and TRBJ2-1, with TRBD2 identical over 9 bases. The germline CDR1 and CDR2 sequences are DFQATT and SNEGSKA (reference sequence). The CDR3 spans 15 residues. V was clipped by 6 bases and J by 5 bases; unmatched bases: 11. The DNA for the CDR3 is TGCAGTGCAAGGAAGGGCGGGGGGGTGAACAATGAGCAGTTCTTC. Its translation: CSARKGGGVNNEQFF.

The V and J genes are TRBV24-1 and TRBJ2-3; the match to TRBD1 covers 7 bases. The germline V gene has CDR1 KGHDR and CDR2 SFDVKD. V lost 5 bases, J lost 3 bases, and 7 bases stayed unmatched. The CDR3 loop spans 15 amino acids. CDR3 DNA sequence: TGTGCCACCAGTGCCGCCGACAGGGTAACAGATACGCAGTATTTT. Its protein product is CATSAADRVTDTQYF.

The gene calls are TRBV6-6 and TRBJ1-2, with D tentatively TRBD1 (5 bases). The CDR3 runs 12 residues. The V gene's germline CDR1 is MNHNY and CDR2 SVGAGI (reference sequence). Here the CDR3 reads CTGTTGGYGYTF. The CDR3 DNA follows: TGTACCGGGACGACGGGGGGCTATGGCTACACCTTC.

Concerning this clonotype itself: A read error may produce the germline difference seen at one junction end. The chain uses TRBV5-1 and TRBJ2-5, with D maybe TRBD1 (5 bases). The CDR3 sequence is 14 residues long. Germline loops: CDR1 SGHRS, CDR2 YFSETQ. The DNA for the CDR3 is TGTGCCAGCAGCTTTCAGGGCAACCAAGAGACCCAGTACTTC. Translated: CASSFQGNQETQYF.

The chain is built from TRBV15 and TRBJ2-3; D is undetermined. The CDR3 has 14 amino acids. The ends were cut back, 0 bases at V and 2 bases at J, with 6 bases in the middle. From germline, CDR1 is LNHNV and CDR2 YYDKDF (reference sequence). This CDR3 is CATSRDAATDTQYF. In DNA form, the CDR3 reads TGTGCCACCAGCAGAGATGCAGCCACAGATACGCAGTATTTT.

The chain joins TRBV7-8 to TRBJ2-5; TRBD2 is a possible D gene (5 bases). In germline, CDR1 is SGHVS, CDR2 FQNEAQ. The V end was cut by 5 bases, the J end by 11 bases, with 21 bases between. This CDR3 has 14 amino acids. The CDR3 DNA reads as TGTGCCAGCAGCGTTAGGAGGAACCAAGGAGAGCAGTACTTC. It is translated as CASSVRRNQGEQYF.

The gene calls are TRBV7-9 and TRBJ2-5, with D possibly being TRBD1 or TRBD2 (5 bases each). The V gene's germline CDR1 is SEHNR and CDR2 FQNEAQ (reference sequence). The CDR3 is made up of 16 amino acids. The V gene lost 4 bases and the J gene lost 5 bases, with 20 bases spanning the gap. In DNA, the CDR3 is TGTGCCAGCAGCTCTGGGGGAAAATTTGAGGGCGAGACCCAGTACTTC. Protein product: CASSSGGKFEGETQYF.

This chain connects TRBV27 to TRBJ2-5; D is ambiguous. Matching the DNA end better, TRBJ2-7 makes the J call doubtful. The CDR3 length is 13 residues. CDR1 is MNHEY and CDR2 is SMNVEV in the germline V gene (reference sequence). The CDR3 DNA sequence: TGTGCCAGCAGTATGGCCCGCCAGGACGAGCAGTACTTC. As protein: CASSMARQDEQYF.

V and J are TRBV9 and TRBJ1-4; 8 bases are a match to TRBD1. This CDR3 comprises 17 residues. Germline CDR1 reads SGDLS; CDR2 reads YYNGEE. J gave up 3 bases and V 1 base, and 8 bases lay outside the gene matches. CDR3 in amino acids: CASSVSPTGAANEKLFF. CDR3 DNA: TGTGCCAGCAGCGTATCTCCGACAGGGGCTGCTAATGAAAAACTGTTTTTT.

This clonotype was recorded a few times. The chain carries TRBV4-3 and TRBJ1-2, with no clear D. Trimming removed 0 bases at V and 5 bases at J, with 13 bases between. Germline loops: CDR1 LGHNA, CDR2 YSLEER. This CDR3 spans 15 amino acids. Here the CDR3 reads CASSQDQGVSYGYTF. CDR3 bases: TGCGCCAGCAGCCAAGATCAAGGAGTGAGTTATGGCTACACCTTC.

The chain uses TRBV6-5 and TRBJ1-4; D is unclear. The CDR3 is 15 residues long. Germline loops: CDR1 MNHEY, CDR2 SVGAGI. V shed 0 bases and J shed 7 bases, with 12 bases lying between them. CDR3: CASSYSVRVAEKLFF. CDR3 DNA: TGTGCCAGCAGTTACTCGGTTAGGGTAGCTGAAAAACTGTTTTTT.